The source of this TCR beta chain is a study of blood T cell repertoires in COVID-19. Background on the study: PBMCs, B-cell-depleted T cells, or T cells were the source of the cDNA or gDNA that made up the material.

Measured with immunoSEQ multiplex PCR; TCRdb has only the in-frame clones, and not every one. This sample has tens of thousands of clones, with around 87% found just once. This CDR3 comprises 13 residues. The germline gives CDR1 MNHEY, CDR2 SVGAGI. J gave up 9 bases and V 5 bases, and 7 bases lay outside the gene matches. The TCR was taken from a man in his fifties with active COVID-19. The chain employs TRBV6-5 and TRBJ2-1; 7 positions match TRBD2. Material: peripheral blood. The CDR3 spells CASSPGSGGEQFF. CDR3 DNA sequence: TGTGCCAGCAGTCCGGGGTCGGGAGGTGAGCAGTTCTTC.